These T cell receptor beta chains were read from a single sample in a study of blood T cell repertoires in COVID-19. The protocol was immunoSEQ multiplex PCR, while the TCRdb copy is restricted to in-frame clones and leaves out a portion. Seen here are a few hundred thousand clones, approximately 88% observed once, and the top ten hold approximately 10%. The sample comprised PBMCs or T cells enriched from blood (not recorded which). These receptors came from a man aged 18 to 35 with acute COVID-19. Each CDR3 is given without its conserved first and last residue.

CDR3 protein	V gene	J gene
ASSPHSGVTEAF	TRBV11-2	TRBJ1-1
ASSSLTGAWGTGELF	TRBV28	TRBJ2-2
ASSFRTWNEQF	TRBV5-4	TRBJ2-1
ASSLSLMASFNEQY	TRBV4-1	TRBJ2-7
ASSIGTSGQETQY	TRBV5-1	TRBJ2-5
ATGGEAADTQY	TRBV3-1/TRBV3-2	TRBJ2-3
ATLRDRDVSLDGYT	TRBV7-9	TRBJ1-2
ASSLGTSVLLADNEQF	TRBV11-3	TRBJ2-1
ASSVTAYGYT	TRBV9	TRBJ1-2
ASSTPITDTQY	TRBV28	TRBJ2-3
AWSVRRTGAIFSGNTIY	TRBV30	TRBJ1-3
ASRDRGSNQPQH	TRBV28	TRBJ1-5
ASRDGGSGNTIY	TRBV5-1	TRBJ1-3
ASSFLGSVANTGELF	TRBV27	TRBJ2-2
ATSRDPDISYEQY	TRBV15	TRBJ2-7
AISDPTGGGEETQY	TRBV10-3	TRBJ2-5
ASSLEAGKSHEQY	TRBV5-4	TRBJ2-7
ASSLALGTDGYT	TRBV5-4	TRBJ1-2
ASSLKGVGEAF	TRBV12-3/TRBV12-4	TRBJ1-1
ASSQSAREGDEQF	TRBV4-3	TRBJ2-1
AISESAGTPEAF	TRBV10-3	TRBJ1-1
ASSTQGSNRNTEAF	TRBV28	TRBJ1-1
ASSGGGGTYGYT	TRBV28	TRBJ1-2
ASTGIRQPNQPQH	TRBV28	TRBJ1-5
ASSLGRANTEAF	TRBV7-2	TRBJ1-1